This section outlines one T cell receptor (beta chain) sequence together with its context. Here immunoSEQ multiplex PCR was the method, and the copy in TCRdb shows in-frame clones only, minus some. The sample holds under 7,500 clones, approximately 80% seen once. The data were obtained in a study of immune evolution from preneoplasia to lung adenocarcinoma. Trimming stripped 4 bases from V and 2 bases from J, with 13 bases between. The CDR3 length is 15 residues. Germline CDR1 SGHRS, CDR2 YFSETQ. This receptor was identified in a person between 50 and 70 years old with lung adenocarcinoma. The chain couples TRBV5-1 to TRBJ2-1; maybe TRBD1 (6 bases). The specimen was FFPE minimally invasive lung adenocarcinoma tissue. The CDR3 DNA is TGCGCCAGCAGCCAGGACAGAAACACCTACAATGAGCAGTTCTTC. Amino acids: CASSQDRNTYNEQFF.